These 10 T cell receptor beta chains share one sample of origin, sequenced in a study of spatial heterogeneity in lung cancer (dated by TCRdb to about 2019). Explained via the paper, the time point label denotes: sample taken at primary tumor resection. For TCR sequencing, whole RNA was extracted from tumor and nontumor lung tissue, or from cryopreserved PBMC samples, and no cell sorting was done. To prepare the library, 5' RACE was applied. Sequencer: NextSeq 500. TCRdb cleaned the public reads at Q25 with fastp, built clones with MiXCR and kept in-frame beta chains. Duplicate CDR3 protein sequences are folded into a single record with the most common DNA and genes. This sample gives 6,600 or so distinct CDR3 sequences in total; roughly 5.7% of them show up just once. The top ten clonotypes cover 7% to 9% of the sample. The sequences come from normal lung tissue next to the tumor, collected at surgery. All receptors come from a female donor with early-stage non-small cell lung cancer.

This clonotype was seen ten or more times. The library was designed around alpha chains, so this beta chain is a stray read whose abundance carries little weight. The gene calls are TRBV7-8 and TRBJ2-2, with a tentative D call TRBD1 (5 bases). In germline, CDR1 is SGHVS, CDR2 FQNEAQ. The CDR3 consists of 15 residues. With 4 bases removed from V and 1 base from J, the gap between germline ends came to 10 bases. The CDR3 region is CASSSTDRNTGELFF. The CDR3 coding sequence is TGTGCCAGCAGCTCAACAGACAGGAACACCGGGGAGCTGTTTTTT.

This clonotype was seen ten or more times. Because this beta chain is a stray read in a library intended to capture alpha chains, its abundance should not be given much weight. The chain combines TRBV28 with TRBJ1-1, with TRBD1 identical over 8 bases. V shed 6 bases, J shed 3 bases, and the junction held 12 bases outside the gene matches. CDR3 size: 16 residues. CDR1 is MDHEN and CDR2 is SYDVKM in the germline V gene. The CDR3 nucleotides are TGTGCCAGCAGCTTAGGACAGGGCCGACGGTACACTGAAGCTTTCTTT. This sequence encodes CASSLGQGRRYTEAFF.

This clonotype was detected many times. The library was built for alpha chains, so this beta chain is an off-target read and its size means little. This chain joins TRBV12-3 or TRBV12-4 and TRBJ1-5; D ambiguous. This CDR3 has 13 amino acids. Between the trimmed V and J ends, which lost 7 bases and 4 bases, there was a span of 11 bases. For the CDR3, the DNA is TGTGCCAGCACCATCACGGTGAATCAGCCCCAGCATTTT. This sequence encodes CASTITVNQPQHF.

Notes on this clonotype: Because the library targeted alpha chains, this beta chain is an off-target read whose size means little. The chain links TRBV5-1 to TRBJ2-5, with 14 bases matching TRBD2. The CDR3 runs 16 residues. CDR1 and CDR2 (germline): SGHRS, YFSETQ. Losses at the gene ends were 3 bases for V and 5 bases for J; bases not matched to a gene: 6. The CDR3 sequence: CASSSEGLAGGETQYF. The CDR3 DNA reads TGCGCCAGCAGCTCGGAAGGACTAGCGGGAGGTGAGACCCAGTACTTC.

Ten or more counts support this clonotype. With the library built for alpha chains, this beta chain is off target and its frequency is not meaningful. The chain employs TRBV14 and TRBJ1-4; D is uncertain. Trimming took off 0 bases at V and 8 bases at J, with 7 bases between the two ends. This CDR3 comprises 13 residues. Germline CDR1 reads SGHDN; CDR2 reads FVKESK. The CDR3 DNA is TGTGCCAGCAGCCAAGATCAGGTCGAAAAACTGTTTTTT. Its translation is CASSQDQVEKLFF.

Details on this clonotype: This may stem from a read error, because a much larger clone lies one nucleotide away. Found in a library prepared for alpha chains, this beta chain is an off-target read, and its abundance has little meaning. The CDR3 sequence: CVSSVRRGRAEEQYF. The CDR3 bases are TGTGTCAGCAGCGTCCGTCGCGGGAGGGCCGAAGAGCAGTACTTC. The rearrangement joins TRBV5-4 to TRBJ2-7; 9 positions match TRBD2. Germline V gene lookup returns CDR1 SGHNT and CDR2 YYREEE (reference sequence). The CDR3 length is 15 residues.

A remark on this clonotype: The library was designed around alpha chains, so this beta chain is a stray read whose abundance carries little weight. The genes are TRBV18 and TRBJ1-1; D is possibly TRBD1 (6 bases). Germline CDR1 reads KGHSH; CDR2 reads LQKENI. V was trimmed by 0 bases and J by 0 bases, leaving 11 bases between them. The CDR3 has 16 amino acids. The CDR3 DNA follows: TGTGCCAGCTCACCACCTGGGACACAAATGAACACTGAAGCTTTCTTT. This translates into CASSPPGTQMNTEAFF.

This clonotype was recorded many times. This beta chain appears as a stray read in a library generated for alpha chains; its size is not informative. The chain combines TRBV7-9 with TRBJ2-1, with D possibly being TRBD1 (5 bases). V dropped 2 bases and J dropped 2 bases, with 10 bases sitting between them. The V gene's germline CDR1 is SEHNR and CDR2 FQNEAQ (reference sequence). This CDR3 region has 15 residues. The CDR3 region is CASSLQGPTYNEQFF. The CDR3 DNA sequence: TGTGCCAGCAGCTTACAGGGCCCGACCTACAATGAGCAGTTCTTC.

The sample holds many counts of this clonotype. With the library built for alpha chains, this beta chain is off target and its frequency is not meaningful. The gene calls are TRBV20-1 and TRBJ2-3; TRBD2 aligns across 13 bases. CDR1 and CDR2 from the germline V gene are DFQATT and SNEGSKA (reference sequence). V dropped 4 bases and J dropped 3; count of bases not matched to a gene: 13. The CDR3 spans 18 residues. DNA of the CDR3: TGCAGTGCTATGCCCCTAACTAGCGGGAGGGAGGCTACAGATACGCAGTATTTT. Translating gives CSAMPLTSGREATDTQYF.

This clonotype was recorded many times. This beta chain is an off-target read within a library intended for alpha chains, so its frequency means little. J is TRBJ2-1 and V is TRBV6-1; 11 nucleotides align to TRBD2. With 6 bases clipped from V and 0 bases from J, the junction kept 4 bases outside the gene matches. CDR1 MNHNS and CDR2 SASEGT come from the germline V gene. The CDR3 is made up of 16 amino acids. The CDR3 nucleotides are TGTGCCAGCAGCTGGACTAGCGGGTACTCCTACAATGAGCAGTTCTTC. Protein product: CASSWTSGYSYNEQFF.